The rows below give T cell receptor beta chains drawn from one sample of a study of blood T cell repertoires in COVID-19. The assay was immunoSEQ multiplex PCR, and TCRdb's table has in-frame clones only and misses some. The sample has about 380,000 clones, 85% to 90% seen once. Sequencing was done on a sample of PBMCs or T cells enriched from blood (not recorded which). Receptors were obtained from a woman younger than 35 who had recovered from COVID-19. Both conserved end residues are part of each CDR3. Fields, in order: V gene, CDR3 protein.

>TRBV29-1
CSVAHRGEYQETQYF
>TRBV6-5
CASRGQGKVNTEAFF
>TRBV29-1
CSVAATSGLLMVDTQYF
>TRBV7-6
CASIDIGTDPYSNQPQHF
>TRBV6-5
CASRGQGLHNEQFF
>TRBV11-3
CASSLGTSGGELFF
>TRBV7-9
CASSPGGLSNTEAFF
>TRBV2
CASSEFGQRNGYTF
>TRBV7-9
CASSLEVGSREKLFF
>TRBV12-3/TRBV12-4
CASSRGVTGGYTF
>TRBV7-8
CASSLERGRRNTEAFF
>TRBV19
CASSIKRQGETQYF
>TRBV5-1
CASSLGQGASYGYTF
>TRBV30
CAWRGSQNRNYGYTF
>TRBV3-1/TRBV3-2
CASSQLRQGPYNEQFF
>TRBV15
CATSRDPSNQPQHF
>TRBV14
CASSRGGGRYGYTF
>TRBV2
CASSPLGQEQETQYF
>TRBV29-1
CSVGTGSSYNEQFF
>TRBV19
CASSPLLTGIGELFF
>TRBV20-1
CSASLVGNTGELFF
>TRBV7-8
CASSRQGRGGHNEQFF
>TRBV29-1
CSAGQGYGNTIYF
>TRBV7-7
CASSLHTSDQETQYF
>TRBV7-7
CASSEGTSGGSNEQYF
>TRBV2
CANQYGSTSPLHF
>TRBV7-3
CASSLKGVGTEAFF
>TRBV18
CASSPDSGFGYGYTF
>TRBV6-4
CASSDSGRQGSREQYF
>TRBV14
CASSRQTPSSYNEQFF
>TRBV3-1/TRBV3-2
CASSLQGPNSPLHF
>TRBV7-6
CASSSTGTGTRLGKLFF
>TRBV5-1
CASSLAGQGRSPLHF
>TRBV2
CASRPGQGGYGYTF
>TRBV7-3
CASSLQGDGAEAFF
>TRBV10-3
CAISESIQEKLFF
>TRBV6-5
CASSRQGTEAFF
>TRBV7-2
CASSSYTSGVETQYF
>TRBV30
CAWSEGGSAFF
>TRBV4-3
CASSPGGTDTQYF
>TRBV27
CASSLGTTGANVLTF
>TRBV7-9
CASSRFGQEAFF
>TRBV7-3
CASSPRSGVNEKLFF
>TRBV6-5
CASSPRDRLNQPQHF
>TRBV5-4
CASSLVAGNIGELFF
>TRBV12-3/TRBV12-4
CASRGGTEAFF
>TRBV30
CAWSGTRGAYEQYF
>TRBV3-1/TRBV3-2
CASSQVGAASYGYTF